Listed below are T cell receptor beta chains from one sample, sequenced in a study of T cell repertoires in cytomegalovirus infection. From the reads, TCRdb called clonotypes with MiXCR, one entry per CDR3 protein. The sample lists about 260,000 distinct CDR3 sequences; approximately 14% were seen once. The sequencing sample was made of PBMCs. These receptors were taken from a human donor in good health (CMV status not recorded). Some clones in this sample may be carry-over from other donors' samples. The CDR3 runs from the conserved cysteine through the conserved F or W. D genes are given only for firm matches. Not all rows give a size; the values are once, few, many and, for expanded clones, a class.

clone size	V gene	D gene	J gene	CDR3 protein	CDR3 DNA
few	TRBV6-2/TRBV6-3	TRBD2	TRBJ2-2	CASSSGRDTGELFF	TGTGCCAGCAGTAGCGGGAGGGACACCGGGGAGCTGTTTTTT
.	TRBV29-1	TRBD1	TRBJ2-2	CSVAGQGANTGELFF	TGCAGCGTTGCGGGACAGGGGGCAAACACCGGGGAGCTGTTTTTT
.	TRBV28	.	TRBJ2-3	CASSVFDGESTDTQYF	TGTGCCAGCAGTGTCTTTGATGGTGAGAGCACAGATACGCAGTATTTT
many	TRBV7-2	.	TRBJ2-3	CASSPRLRTDTQYF	TGTGCCAGCAGCCCCCGTCTTCGTACAGATACGCAGTATTTT
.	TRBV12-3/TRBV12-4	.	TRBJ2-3	CASSLASTSTDTQYF	TGTGCCAGCAGTTTAGCGAGCACTAGCACAGATACGCAGTATTTT
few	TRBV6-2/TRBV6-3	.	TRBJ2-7	CASSYGRVNEQYF	TGTGCCAGCAGTTATGGAAGGGTCAACGAGCAGTACTTC
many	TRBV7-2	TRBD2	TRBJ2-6	CASIVTGGSGANVLTF	TGTGCCAGCATCGTAACGGGGGGCTCTGGGGCCAACGTCCTGACTTTC
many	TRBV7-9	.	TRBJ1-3	CASSLPVTERSSGNTIYF	TGTGCCAGCAGCTTACCCGTGACGGAGAGAAGCTCTGGAAACACCATATATTTT
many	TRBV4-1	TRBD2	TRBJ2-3	CASSLGLAGAPTDTQYF	TGCGCCAGCAGCCTGGGACTAGCGGGCGCCCCCACAGATACGCAGTATTTT
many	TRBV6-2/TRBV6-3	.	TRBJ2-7	CASTYGASWGEQYF	TGTGCCAGCACCTACGGGGCTAGCTGGGGCGAGCAGTACTTC
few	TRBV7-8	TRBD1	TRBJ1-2	CASSATGNDYGYTF	TGTGCCAGCAGCGCGACAGGGAACGATTATGGCTACACCTTC
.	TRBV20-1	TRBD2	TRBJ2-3	CSARVAGGLTDTQYF	TGCAGTGCTAGAGTAGCGGGAGGGCTCACAGATACGCAGTATTTT
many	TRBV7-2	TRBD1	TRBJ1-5	CASSRGTGTGGNQPQHF	TGTGCCAGCAGCCGCGGGACGGGGACAGGGGGCAATCAGCCCCAGCATTTT
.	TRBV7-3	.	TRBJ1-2	CASSLSLGRSGYGYTF	TGTGCCAGCAGCTTGTCCCTAGGACGTAGTGGCTATGGCTACACCTTC
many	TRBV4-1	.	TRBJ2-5	CASSLEAGETQYF	TGCGCCAGCAGCCTCGAAGCGGGAGAGACCCAGTACTTC
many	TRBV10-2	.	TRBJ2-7	CASSVPDIGYEQYF	TGCGCCAGCAGTGTCCCAGACATCGGGTACGAGCAGTACTTC
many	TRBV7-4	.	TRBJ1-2	CASSISQTATRNGYTF	TGTGCCAGCAGTATTTCTCAGACAGCGACAAGAAACGGCTACACCTTC
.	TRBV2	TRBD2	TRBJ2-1	CASRKRTSGGYNEQFF	TGTGCCAGCAGGAAGAGGACTAGCGGGGGCTACAATGAGCAGTTCTTC